Listed here is a single T cell receptor (beta chain). After extraction with the RNeasy kit, roughly 0.5 to 1 ug of the RNA was reverse transcribed using random hexamers. TCRdb re-analysed the immunoSEQ multiplex PCR reads in MiXCR, keeping a single row per CDR3 protein. The sample has some 130,000 distinct CDR3 sequences; approximately 95% are singletons. Recently defined diagnostic criteria classed the Susac syndrome patients as definite or probable. Trimming removed 4 bases from V and 0 bases from J, with 8 bases in between. CDR1 and CDR2 (germline): MNHEY, SVGAGI. The CDR3 has 14 amino acids. The data derive from a study of CD8 T cells in Susac syndrome.

The V and J genes are TRBV6-5 and TRBJ2-3; weak D call: TRBD1 (6 bases). The source of this sequence is a human donor with Susac syndrome. The sequenced sample consisted of CD8+ T cells from PBMCs. The DNA for the CDR3 is TGTGCCAGCAGTTGGGGGACAAGCACAGATACGCAGTATTTT. Its protein is CASSWGTSTDTQYF.